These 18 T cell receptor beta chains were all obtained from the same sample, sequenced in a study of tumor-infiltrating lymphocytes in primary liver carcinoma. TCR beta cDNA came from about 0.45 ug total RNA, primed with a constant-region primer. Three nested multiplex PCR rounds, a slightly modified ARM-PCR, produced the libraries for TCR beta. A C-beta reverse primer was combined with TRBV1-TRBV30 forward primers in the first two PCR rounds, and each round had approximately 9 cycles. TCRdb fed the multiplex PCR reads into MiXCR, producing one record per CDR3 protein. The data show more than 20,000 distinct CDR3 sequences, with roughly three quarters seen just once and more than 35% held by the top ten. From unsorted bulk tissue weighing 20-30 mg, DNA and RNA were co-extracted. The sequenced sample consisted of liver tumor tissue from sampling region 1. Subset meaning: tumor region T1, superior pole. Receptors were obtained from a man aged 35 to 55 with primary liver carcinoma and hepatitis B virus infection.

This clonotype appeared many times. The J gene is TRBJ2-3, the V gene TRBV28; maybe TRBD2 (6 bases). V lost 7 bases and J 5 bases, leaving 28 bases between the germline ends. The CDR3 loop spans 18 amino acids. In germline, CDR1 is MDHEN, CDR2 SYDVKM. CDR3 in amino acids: CASMGTVQGLRGGDTQYF. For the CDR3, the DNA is TGTGCCAGCATGGGGACGGTCCAGGGACTTCGTGGGGGAGATACGCAGTATTTT.

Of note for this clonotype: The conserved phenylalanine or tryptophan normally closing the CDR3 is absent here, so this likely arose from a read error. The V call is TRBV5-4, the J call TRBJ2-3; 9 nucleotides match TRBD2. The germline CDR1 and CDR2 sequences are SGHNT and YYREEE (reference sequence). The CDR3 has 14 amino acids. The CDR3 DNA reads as TGTTCCAGCAGTGATGGACTAGCGCCAGATACGCAGTATTAT. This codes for CSSSDGLAPDTQYY.

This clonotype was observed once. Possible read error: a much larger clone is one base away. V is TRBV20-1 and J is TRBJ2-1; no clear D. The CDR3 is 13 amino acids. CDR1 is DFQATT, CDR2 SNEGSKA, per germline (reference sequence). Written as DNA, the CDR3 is TGCAGTGTTAGACCGTACAATTACAATGAGCAGTTCTTC. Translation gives CSVRPYNYNEQFF.

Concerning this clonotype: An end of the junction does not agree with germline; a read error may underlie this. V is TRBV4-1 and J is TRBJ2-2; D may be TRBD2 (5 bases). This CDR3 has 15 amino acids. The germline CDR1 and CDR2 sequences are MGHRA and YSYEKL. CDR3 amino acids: CARSQPTSYTGELFF. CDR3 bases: TGTGCCAGAAGCCAGCCCACTAGTTACACCGGGGAGCTGTTTTTT.

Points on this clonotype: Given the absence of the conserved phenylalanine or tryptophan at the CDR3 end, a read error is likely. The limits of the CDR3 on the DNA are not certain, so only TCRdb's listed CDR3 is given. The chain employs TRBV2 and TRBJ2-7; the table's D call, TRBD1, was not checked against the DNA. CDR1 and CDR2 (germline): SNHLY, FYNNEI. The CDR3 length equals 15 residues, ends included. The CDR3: CASSENRAVSYEQYL.

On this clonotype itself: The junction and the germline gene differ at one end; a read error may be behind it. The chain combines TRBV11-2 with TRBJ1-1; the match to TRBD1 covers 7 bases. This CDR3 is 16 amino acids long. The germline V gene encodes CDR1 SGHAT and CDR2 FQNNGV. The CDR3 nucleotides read TGTGCTAGCAGCCCACCCAGGGGGTTGGTGAACACTGAAGCTCTCTTT. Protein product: CASSPPRGLVNTEALF. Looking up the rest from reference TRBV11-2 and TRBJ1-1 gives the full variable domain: EAGVAQSPRYKIIEKRQSVAFWCNPISGHATLYWYQQILGQGPKLLIQFQNNGVVDDSQLPKDRFSAERLKGVDSTLKIQPAKLEDSAVYLCASSPPRGLVNTEALFGQGTRLTVV.

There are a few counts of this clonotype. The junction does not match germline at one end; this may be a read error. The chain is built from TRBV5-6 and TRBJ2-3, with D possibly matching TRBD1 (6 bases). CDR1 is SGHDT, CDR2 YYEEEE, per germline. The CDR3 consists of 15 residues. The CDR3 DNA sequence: TGTACCAGCAGCACGGGACAAAGAACGCCAGATACGCAGTATTTT. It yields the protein CTSSTGQRTPDTQYF.

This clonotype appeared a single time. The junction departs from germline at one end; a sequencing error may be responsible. CDR3 residues: CASSAGTREINGQFF. The CDR3 nucleotides read TGTGCCAGTAGCGCCGGGACTAGAGAGATTAATGGGCAGTTCTTT. This chain uses TRBV11-3 with TRBJ2-1; 8 positions agree with TRBD2. Germline loops: CDR1 SGHNT, CDR2 YENEEA. The CDR3 has 15 residues.

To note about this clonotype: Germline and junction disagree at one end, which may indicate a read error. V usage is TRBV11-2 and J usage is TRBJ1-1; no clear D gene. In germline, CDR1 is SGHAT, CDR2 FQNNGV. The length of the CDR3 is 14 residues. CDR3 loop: CASSLSAFNTGALF. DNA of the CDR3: TGTGCCAGCAGCTTATCGGCCTTCAACACTGGAGCTCTCTTT. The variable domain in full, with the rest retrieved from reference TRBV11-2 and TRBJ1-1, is EAGVAQSPRYKIIEKRQSVAFWCNPISGHATLYWYQQILGQGPKLLIQFQNNGVVDDSQLPKDRFSAERLKGVDSTLKIQPAKLEDSAVYLCASSLSAFNTGALFGQGTRLTVV.

CDR3 residues: CASSYIRRVVTYEQYF. The CDR3 nucleotides read TGTGCCAGCAGTTACATACGAAGGGTGGTTACCTACGAGCAGTACTTC. The chain uses TRBV6-6 and TRBJ2-7; D gene ambiguous. Per the germline V gene, CDR1 is MNHNY and CDR2 is SVGAGI (reference sequence). The CDR3 is made up of 16 amino acids. V was cut by 2 bases and J by 2 bases, with 16 bases left in between.

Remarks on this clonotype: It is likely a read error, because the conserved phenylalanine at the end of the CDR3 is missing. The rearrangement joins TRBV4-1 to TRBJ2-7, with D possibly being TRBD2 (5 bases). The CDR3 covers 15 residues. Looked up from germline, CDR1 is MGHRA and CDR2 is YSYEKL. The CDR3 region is CAISQDFGGGYEQYL. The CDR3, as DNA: TGCGCCATCAGCCAAGATTTTGGAGGTGGCTACGAGCAGTACCTC.

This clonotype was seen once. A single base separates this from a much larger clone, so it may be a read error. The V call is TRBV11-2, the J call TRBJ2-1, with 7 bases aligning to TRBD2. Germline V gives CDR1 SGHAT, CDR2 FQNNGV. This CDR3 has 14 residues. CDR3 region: CASSLGGTWNEEFF. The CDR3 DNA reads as TGTGCCAGCAGCCTCGGGGGGACGTGGAATGAGGAGTTCTTC. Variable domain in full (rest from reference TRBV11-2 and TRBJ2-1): EAGVAQSPRYKIIEKRQSVAFWCNPISGHATLYWYQQILGQGPKLLIQFQNNGVVDDSQLPKDRFSAERLKGVDSTLKIQPAKLEDSAVYLCASSLGGTWNEEFFGPGTRLTVL.

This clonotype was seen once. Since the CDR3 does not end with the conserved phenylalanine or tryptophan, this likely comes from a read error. As DNA, the CDR3 is TGTGCCAACAGCACTGGACAGGGTTCCTACAATGAGCAGTACCTC. It is translated as CANSTGQGSYNEQYL. The V gene is TRBV5-5, the J gene TRBJ2-1, with 8 nucleotides matching TRBD1. The closer fit of TRBJ2-7 to the DNA end suggests the J call may be wrong. CDR3 length: 15 residues. Germline V gives CDR1 SGHKS, CDR2 YYEKEE (reference sequence).

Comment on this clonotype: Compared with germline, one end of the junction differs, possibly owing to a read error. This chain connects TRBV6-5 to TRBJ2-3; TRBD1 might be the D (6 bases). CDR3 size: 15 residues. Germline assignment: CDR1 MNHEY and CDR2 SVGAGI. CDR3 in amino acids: CANSPDSSSTGTQYF. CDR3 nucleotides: TGTGCCAACAGCCCGGACAGCTCTAGTACAGGTACGCAGTATTTT.

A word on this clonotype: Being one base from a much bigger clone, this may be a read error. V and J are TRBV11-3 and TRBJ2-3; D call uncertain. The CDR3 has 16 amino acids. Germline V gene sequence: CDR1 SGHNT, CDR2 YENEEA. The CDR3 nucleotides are TGTACCAGCAGCTCGATTTCTACCGGCCACACAGATACGCAGTATTTT. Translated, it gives CTSSSISTGHTDTQYF. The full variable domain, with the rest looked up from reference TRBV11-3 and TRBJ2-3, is EAGVVQSPRYKIIEKKQPVAFWCNPISGHNTLYWYLQNLGQGPELLIRYENEEAVDDSQLPKDRFSAERLKGVDSTLKIQPAELGDSAVYLCTSSSISTGHTDTQYFGPGTRLTVL.

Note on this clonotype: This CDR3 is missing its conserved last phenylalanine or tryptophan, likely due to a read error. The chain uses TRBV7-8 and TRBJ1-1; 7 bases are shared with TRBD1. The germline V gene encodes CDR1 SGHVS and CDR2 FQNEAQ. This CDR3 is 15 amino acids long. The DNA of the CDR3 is TGTGCCAGCAGTTTAGTAACAGGGGCGATCACTGAAGCTTTCTCT. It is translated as CASSLVTGAITEAFS.

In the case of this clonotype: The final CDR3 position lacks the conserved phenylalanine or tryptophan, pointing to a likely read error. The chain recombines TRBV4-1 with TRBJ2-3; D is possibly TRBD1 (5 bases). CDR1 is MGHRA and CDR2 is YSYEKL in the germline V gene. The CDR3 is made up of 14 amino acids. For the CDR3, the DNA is TGCGCCAGAAGCCGACAAAGCAGGGAAGATACGCAGTATTCT. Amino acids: CARSRQSREDTQYS.

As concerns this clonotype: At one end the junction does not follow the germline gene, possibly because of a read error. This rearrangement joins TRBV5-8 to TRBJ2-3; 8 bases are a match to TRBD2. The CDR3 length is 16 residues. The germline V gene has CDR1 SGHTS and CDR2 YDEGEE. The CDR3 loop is CVSSFKSGSVSDTQYF. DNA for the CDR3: TGTGTCAGCAGCTTCAAAAGCGGGAGTGTCTCAGATACGCAGTATTTT.